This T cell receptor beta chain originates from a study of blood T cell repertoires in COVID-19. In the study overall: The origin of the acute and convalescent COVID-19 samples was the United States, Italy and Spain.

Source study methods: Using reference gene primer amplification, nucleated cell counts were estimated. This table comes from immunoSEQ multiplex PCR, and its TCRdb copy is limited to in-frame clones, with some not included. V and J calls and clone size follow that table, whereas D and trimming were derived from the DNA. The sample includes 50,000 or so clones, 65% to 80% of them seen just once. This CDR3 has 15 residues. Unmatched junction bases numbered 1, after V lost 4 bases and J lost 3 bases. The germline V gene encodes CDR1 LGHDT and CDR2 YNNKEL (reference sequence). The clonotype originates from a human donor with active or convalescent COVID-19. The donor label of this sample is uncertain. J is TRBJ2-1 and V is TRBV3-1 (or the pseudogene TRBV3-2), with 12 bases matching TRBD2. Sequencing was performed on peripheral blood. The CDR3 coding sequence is TGTGCCAGCAGCCCGACTAGCGGGAGCTACAATGAGCAGTTCTTC. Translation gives CASSPTSGSYNEQFF.